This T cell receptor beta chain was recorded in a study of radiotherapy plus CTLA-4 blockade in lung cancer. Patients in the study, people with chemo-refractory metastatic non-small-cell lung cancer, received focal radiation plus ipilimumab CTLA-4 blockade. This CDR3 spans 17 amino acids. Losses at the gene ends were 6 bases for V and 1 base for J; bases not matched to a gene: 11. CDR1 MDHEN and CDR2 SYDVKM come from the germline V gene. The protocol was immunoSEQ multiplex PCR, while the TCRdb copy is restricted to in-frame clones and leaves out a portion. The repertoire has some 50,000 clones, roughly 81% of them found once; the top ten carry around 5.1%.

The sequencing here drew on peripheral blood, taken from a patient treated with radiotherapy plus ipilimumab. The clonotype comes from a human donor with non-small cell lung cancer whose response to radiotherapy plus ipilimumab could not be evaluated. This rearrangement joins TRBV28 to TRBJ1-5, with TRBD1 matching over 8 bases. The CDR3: CASRQRQGASSNQPQHF. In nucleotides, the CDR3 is TGTGCCAGCAGGCAGAGGCAGGGGGCAAGCAGCAATCAGCCCCAGCATTTT.